This T cell receptor (beta chain) was sequenced for a study of vaccination and CD4 T cells after COVID-19. This CDR3 spans 14 amino acids. From germline, CDR1 is MDHEN and CDR2 SYDVKM. Deletions cut 6 bases from V and 1 base from J, with 10 bases between. Points on this clonotype: Its cognate antigen is unknown.

Regarding treatment: approximately nine-day PBMC culture with coronavirus spike peptide pools or control peptides (ViraFEST assay). Oncomine TCR Beta short-read sequencing was applied to DNA from cultured CD4+ T cells. MiXCR, applied by TCRdb to the PCR reads, yields one record per CDR3 protein. The table has about 19,000 distinct CDR3 sequences, around two fifths seen once. The sequence was collected from a human donor with COVID-19. The rearrangement uses TRBV28 and TRBJ1-3; D may be TRBD1 (5 bases). The sample taken for sequencing was cultured CD4+ T cells from blood. CDR3 in DNA: TGTGCCAGCAGCCCAGGGTCTTCTGGAAACACCATATATTTT. This gives the protein CASSPGSSGNTIYF.